This section outlines one TCR beta chain sequence together with its context. One entry per CDR3 protein results from TCRdb running MiXCR on the reads. Among hundreds of thousands of distinct CDR3 sequences listed, under 40% were seen once. This entry belongs to a study of T cell repertoires in cytomegalovirus infection. This CDR3 is built from 15 residues. Germline-derived CDR1 and CDR2 are MNHNS and SASEGT. The germline V and J ends were trimmed by 0 bases and 8 bases, with 13 bases remaining between them. This sequence was found in a human donor in good health (CMV status not recorded). Some clones in this sample may be carry-over from other donors' samples. The V and J genes are TRBV6-1 and TRBJ1-4; tentatively, D is TRBD1 (5 bases). Sequenced sample: PBMCs. The DNA for the CDR3 is TGTGCCAGCAGTGAAGCAACGGGGGGAAACGAAAAACTGTTTTTT. Translated: CASSEATGGNEKLFF.